The clone carrying this T cell receptor beta chain appeared a few times. These data come from a study of blood T cell repertoires in COVID-19. In the original workflow: Amplification of reference gene primers provided the estimated nucleated cell counts. Clones were read by immunoSEQ multiplex PCR, and TCRdb kept only the in-frame ones, dropping some. V and J calls and clone size follow that table, whereas D and trimming were derived from the DNA. The repertoire consists of fewer than 150,000 clones, with roughly four fifths occurring once and the leading ten covering approximately 8%. Per the germline V gene, CDR1 is SGHNT and CDR2 is YYREEE (reference sequence). This CDR3 spans 15 amino acids. V was cut by 4 bases and J by 5 bases, with 18 bases left in between.

This clonotype originated in a human donor in a cohort sampled during active COVID-19. The rearrangement links TRBV5-4 to TRBJ1-2; the D gene is possibly TRBD1 (5 bases). The sequenced material came from peripheral blood. The CDR3 region is CASSTGGREQYGYTF. CDR3 coding DNA: TGTGCCAGCAGCACCGGGGGGAGGGAGCAGTATGGCTACACCTTC.